Described below is a single T cell receptor beta chain sequence and its context. The antigen remains undetermined. The data stem from a study of T cell repertoires in cytomegalovirus infection. As for the study in general: It can be stated that public TCR beta signatures indicated CMV infection as well as a matching HLA type.

Broader study findings: Across the ex vivo response, the dominant clonotypes were HLA-C-restricted CMV-specific TCR beta clonotypes. The cumulative frequency of public TCR beta families distinguished individuals who carried CMV together with the relevant HLA.

TCRdb recomputed calls from the reads with MiXCR, one row per CDR3 protein. The profile shows some 270,000 distinct CDR3 sequences, about a sixth of them singletons. The CDR3 extends over 16 amino acids. Looked up from germline, CDR1 is MDHEN and CDR2 is SYDVKM. After removal of 6 bases from V and 0 bases from J, the junction contained 8 bases not matched to a gene. This sequence originates from a human donor in good health (CMV status not recorded). Some clones in this sample may be carry-over from other donors' samples. Sequenced sample: CD8+ T cells from PBMCs. This rearrangement joins TRBV28 to TRBJ1-5; 7 nucleotides agree with TRBD1. The CDR3 nucleotides are TGTGCCAGCAGCAGGACAGGCCGGTATAGCAATCAGCCCCAGCATTTT. Amino acids: CASSRTGRYSNQPQHF.